Each of the 5 T cell receptor beta chains below was sequenced from the same sample in a study of cytomegalovirus exposure and HLA in healthy donors. Here immunoSEQ multiplex PCR was the method, and the copy in TCRdb shows in-frame clones only, minus some. The data show 60,000 to 80,000 clones, 94% seen once. The sample was PBMCs. All receptors derive from a woman between 18 and 30 years old in good health and CMV-seropositive.

The V gene is TRBV6-6, the J gene TRBJ1-2; unclear D gene. Looked up from germline, CDR1 is MNHNY and CDR2 is SVGAGI (reference sequence). The CDR3 extends over 12 amino acids. V was trimmed by 2 bases and J by 8 bases, leaving 9 bases between them. This chain's CDR3 is CASSYDPRGYTF. The CDR3 DNA sequence: TGTGCCAGCAGTTACGATCCCCGGGGCTACACCTTC.

This chain joins TRBV5-4 and TRBJ1-4, with 9 bases identical to TRBD1. Per the germline V gene, CDR1 is SGHNT and CDR2 is YYREEE (reference sequence). V was clipped by 4 bases and J by 7 bases; unmatched bases: 5. The CDR3 loop spans 14 amino acids. CDR3 region: CASSTGGAAEKLFF. CDR3 nucleotides: TGTGCCAGCAGCACAGGGGGCGCGGCTGAAAAACTGTTTTTT.

The gene calls are TRBV5-1 and TRBJ2-3, with D tentatively TRBD2 (5 bases). Trimming cost V 2 bases and J 2 bases, with 18 bases left between them. Looked up from germline, CDR1 is SGHRS and CDR2 is YFSETQ. The CDR3 has 17 residues. The CDR3 is CASSFEGPTRPTDTQYF. CDR3 DNA sequence: TGCGCCAGCAGCTTTGAGGGCCCTACACGACCCACAGATACGCAGTATTTT.

The gene calls are TRBV5-5 and TRBJ2-2; 12 bases agree with TRBD2. CDR1 and CDR2 from the germline V gene are SGHKS and YYEKEE (reference sequence). CDR3 length equals 16 residues. Germline trimming cut 4 bases from V and 4 bases from J; bases unmatched to any gene: 5. The CDR3 region has the DNA TGTGCCAGCAGCCCCCGACTAGCGGGAGCCACCGGGGAGCTGTTTTTT. It encodes CASSPRLAGATGELFF.

The gene calls are TRBV12-5 and TRBJ2-2; 9 nucleotides line up with TRBD1. The trim removed 2 bases at V and 1 base at J, leaving 8 bases unmatched. CDR3 length: 18 residues. The germline V gene has CDR1 LGHNT and CDR2 FRNRAP. CDR3 nucleotide sequence: TGTGCTAGTGGTTTGTACAGGGGGCCTGTTATGAACACCGGGGAGCTGTTTTTT. Amino acids: CASGLYRGPVMNTGELFF.